This T cell receptor beta chain was recorded in a study of blood T cell repertoires in COVID-19. The data were produced by immunoSEQ multiplex PCR, yet TCRdb's version contains in-frame clones alone and is incomplete. The sample shows roughly 150,000 clones, around 83% of them seen only once. Per germline, CDR1 LNHDA and CDR2 SQIVND (reference sequence). V lost 10 bases to trimming and J lost 10 bases; unmatched junction nucleotides: 18. The CDR3 extends over 16 amino acids. The material sequenced was peripheral blood. The TCR sequence derives from a woman aged 70-85 years who had recovered from COVID-19. The V call is TRBV19, the J call TRBJ1-6; 8 nucleotides align to TRBD1. The DNA for the CDR3 is TGTGCCACCACCCGAGATGACAGGGGCCGGATCTCACCCCTCCACTTT. Amino acid sequence: CATTRDDRGRISPLHF.